A single sample gave rise to the 19 T cell receptor beta chains below, sequenced in a study of CD4 T cells in relation to SARS-CoV-2 and coronaviruses. Antigens of these TCRs are unknown. Libraries were prepared by immunoSEQ multiplex PCR; TCRdb keeps only in-frame clonotypes and omits some of them. This sample has about 12,000 clones; around 80% occur once, and the top ten carry around 14%. The unexposed donors gave CD4+ T cells in 2011-2018, prior to COVID-19. The cells were cultured for around ten days before CD4+ T cells were isolated. Input material: CD4+ T cells from PBMCs, cultured in vitro. Every receptor here comes from a human donor in good health.

The chain has TRBV2 and TRBJ1-4; the D is unclear. Germline lookup yields CDR1 SNHLY and CDR2 FYNNEI. This CDR3 spans 15 amino acids. V lost 7 bases to trimming and J lost 3 bases, with 15 bases between them. The CDR3 DNA reads TGTGCCAGCAACGACCCCCCGGCAGCTAATGAAAAACTGTTTTTT. Amino acid sequence: CASNDPPAANEKLFF.

This chain uses TRBV6-4 with TRBJ2-5, with 8 positions matching TRBD2. The CDR3 has 16 residues. The germline CDR1 and CDR2 sequences are MRHNA and SNTAGT. J gave up 5 bases and V 4 bases, and 12 bases lay outside the gene matches. The DNA for the CDR3 is TGTGCCAGCAGTGGCCCGGCCGGGGGGGGCGCGGAGACCCAGTACTTC. This encodes CASSGPAGGGAETQYF.

This clone has just a few counts. The chain is built from TRBV18 and TRBJ1-5; D is unresolved. This CDR3 spans 16 amino acids. With 4 bases removed from V and 0 bases from J, the gap between germline ends came to 13 bases. CDR1 is KGHSH, CDR2 LQKENI, per germline. The CDR3 reads CASSRTGSPSNQPQHF. The CDR3 DNA sequence: TGTGCCAGCTCACGGACCGGATCTCCTAGCAATCAGCCCCAGCATTTT.

The rearrangement uses TRBV7-9 and TRBJ2-7; D unclear. V was clipped by 2 bases and J by 2 bases, with 7 bases between them. CDR1 is SEHNR and CDR2 is FQNEAQ in the germline V gene (reference sequence). The CDR3 has 13 amino acids. The CDR3 here is CASSLPPAYEQYF. Written as DNA, the CDR3 is TGTGCCAGCAGCTTACCCCCGGCCTACGAGCAGTACTTC.

The chain employs TRBV4-3 and TRBJ1-1, with D unclear. The CDR3 runs to 11 residues. Germline V lookup: CDR1 LGHNA, CDR2 YSLEER. Trimming cost V 6 bases and J 8 bases, with 10 bases left between them. This CDR3 reads CASRRDSEAFF. DNA of the CDR3: TGCGCCAGCAGGAGAGACTCGGAAGCTTTCTTT.

This clone was seen a few times. J is TRBJ1-1 and V is TRBV6-5; no reliable D call. CDR1 and CDR2 from the germline V gene are MNHEY and SVGAGI. The CDR3 has 13 residues. V lost 6 bases, J lost 0 bases, and 8 bases lay in between. The CDR3 DNA reads as TGTGCCAGCAGCCCCCGCTTGAACACTGAAGCTTTCTTT. Its protein product is CASSPRLNTEAFF.

V gene TRBV4-2 combines with J gene TRBJ2-7, with TRBD1 matching over 11 bases. The length of the CDR3 is 15 residues. Unmatched junction bases numbered 1, after V lost 1 base and J lost 2 bases. Germline V gives CDR1 LGHNA, CDR2 YNFKEQ. The CDR3 bases are TGTGCCAGCAGCCAAGGGACAGGGGGCGCCTACGAGCAGTACTTC. It translates to CASSQGTGGAYEQYF.

This rearrangement joins TRBV3-1 (or the pseudogene TRBV3-2) to TRBJ2-7; no definite D call. There are 13 residues in the CDR3. Germline-derived CDR1 and CDR2 are LGHDT and YNNKEL (reference sequence). Trimming took 1 base from V and 9 from J, leaving 13 bases between them. CDR3 amino acids: CASSQGATPGQYF. Written as DNA, the CDR3 is TGTGCCAGCAGCCAAGGGGCTACCCCCGGGCAGTACTTC.

The genes are TRBV5-1 and TRBJ1-1; possible D gene TRBD1, 5 bases. The CDR3 extends over 14 amino acids. Per germline, CDR1 SGHRS and CDR2 YFSETQ. Trimming removed 0 bases from V and 6 bases from J, with 12 bases in between. Here the CDR3 DNA reads TGCGCCAGCAGCTTGGGCGGGGACGGGTCTGAAGCTTTCTTT. This encodes CASSLGGDGSEAFF.

The chain combines TRBV11-2 with TRBJ2-1; perhaps TRBD2 as D (5 bases). The germline CDR1 and CDR2 sequences are SGHAT and FQNNGV. V shed 2 bases and J shed 7 bases, with 9 bases lying between them. The CDR3 totals 13 residues. CDR3 nucleotides: TGTGCCAGCAGCTTACGCCCGGGGAATGAGCAGTTCTTC. Its translation is CASSLRPGNEQFF.

The chain is built from TRBV4-2 and TRBJ2-7; the match to TRBD2 covers 10 bases. V was clipped by 0 bases and J by 4 bases; unmatched bases: 6. The CDR3 runs 16 residues. Germline CDR1 is LGHNA and CDR2 is YNFKEQ. The CDR3 here is CASSQERGLAIYEQYF. The CDR3, as DNA: TGTGCCAGCAGCCAAGAGAGGGGACTAGCGATTTACGAGCAGTACTTC.

V usage is TRBV9 and J usage is TRBJ2-3; 8 nucleotides align to TRBD1. Germline V lookup: CDR1 SGDLS, CDR2 YYNGEE. J was trimmed by 5 bases and V by 2 bases; bases with no gene match: 4. This CDR3 is built from 14 residues. The CDR3 DNA follows: TGTGCCAGCAGCGTGACAGGGGCGGGAGATACGCAGTATTTT. This translates into CASSVTGAGDTQYF.

V is TRBV4-2 and J is TRBJ2-5; TRBD2 matches at 10 bases. Germline CDR1 reads LGHNA; CDR2 reads YNFKEQ. J lost 3 bases, V lost 4 bases, and 5 bases had no gene match. CDR3 length: 15 residues. The DNA of the CDR3 is TGTGCCAGCAGCCTAGCGGGAGGAACCGAAGAGACCCAGTACTTC. The encoded protein is CASSLAGGTEETQYF.

The chain carries TRBV12-3 or TRBV12-4 and TRBJ2-5; D uncertain. Trimming shortened V by 5 bases and J by 4 bases, and 8 bases separated the two germline ends. CDR3 length: 12 amino acids. The CDR3 bases are TGTGCCAGCAGTGAGTTCAGAGAGACCCAGTACTTC. Its translation is CASSEFRETQYF.

The genes are TRBV30 and TRBJ2-7; D perhaps matches TRBD2 (6 bases). Germline V gene data show CDR1 as GTSNPN and CDR2 as SVGIG (reference sequence). The CDR3 totals 14 residues. V was cut by 6 bases and J by 1 base, with 16 bases left in between. The CDR3 reads CACMGGKGSYEQYF. CDR3 nucleotide sequence: TGTGCCTGCATGGGAGGAAAGGGGTCCTACGAGCAGTACTTC.

This chain joins TRBV5-6 and TRBJ2-7; 8 bases agree with TRBD1. Germline V lookup: CDR1 SGHDT, CDR2 YYEEEE. The CDR3 is 14 amino acids. V lost 0 bases, J lost 2 bases, and 1 base stayed unmatched. The CDR3 sequence is CASSLEQGAYEQYF. DNA of the CDR3: TGTGCCAGCAGCTTGGAACAGGGGGCCTACGAGCAGTACTTC.

This clone was detected only once. The CDR3 loop reads CASSQGLNPSTDTQYF. The CDR3 coding sequence is TGTGCCAGCAGCCAGGGACTTAATCCTAGCACAGATACGCAGTATTTT. This rearrangement joins TRBV9 to TRBJ2-3; TRBD2 is a possible D gene (6 bases). This CDR3 is built from 16 residues. Trimming shortened V by 4 bases and J by 0 bases, and 15 bases separated the two germline ends. Looked up from germline, CDR1 is SGDLS and CDR2 is YYNGEE. The full variable domain, completed using reference TRBV9 and TRBJ2-3, is DSGVTQTPKHLITATGQRVTLRCSPRSGDLSVYWYQQSLDQGLQFLIQYYNGEERAKGNILERFSAQQFPDLHSELNLSSLELGDSALYFCASSQGLNPSTDTQYFGPGTRLTVL.

The chain links TRBV5-1 to TRBJ2-5, with 9 bases that match TRBD1. The V segment lost 7 bases and the J segment 5 bases; nucleotides outside the gene matches: 18. Germline assignment: CDR1 SGHRS and CDR2 YFSETQ. The CDR3 is 17 amino acids. CDR3 region: CASRKNRGRDLGETQYF. CDR3 bases: TGCGCCAGCCGTAAGAACAGGGGGCGCGACCTTGGGGAGACCCAGTACTTC.

The J gene is TRBJ2-5, the V gene TRBV3-1 (or the pseudogene TRBV3-2); tentative D call: TRBD1 (5 bases). CDR1 is LGHDT, CDR2 YNNKEL, per germline (reference sequence). This CDR3 has 13 residues. V lost 4 bases, J lost 4 bases, and 10 bases lay in between. The CDR3: CASSLLGRETQYF. CDR3 bases: TGTGCCAGCAGCCTCCTGGGGCGAGAGACCCAGTACTTC.